The subject of this entry is one T cell receptor beta chain. No antigen is known for it. This table comes from immunoSEQ multiplex PCR, and its TCRdb copy is limited to in-frame clones, with some not included. In the table there are roughly 110,000 clones, about 90% of which are singletons. This specimen comes from a study of T cell responses to AZD1222 COVID-19 vaccine. Study outcomes and limitations: Seropositivity was recorded at baseline in only a handful of AZD1222 recipients. Donor demographics were predominantly white British with a female majority; clonal diversity may be underestimated.

Sequences were derived from peripheral blood, sampled on day 0 of AZD1222 vaccination. The TCR originated in an adult in good health.

CDR3 loop: CASSVEEGAGKHQPQHF. The CDR3 nucleotides read TGTGCCAGCAGCGTAGAGGAGGGGGCGGGAAAGCATCAGCCCCAGCATTTT. The rearrangement links TRBV9 to TRBJ1-5; TRBD1 aligns across 7 bases. V lost 0 bases, J lost 5 bases, and 11 bases stayed unmatched. Germline V gives CDR1 SGDLS, CDR2 YYNGEE. This CDR3 region has 17 residues.